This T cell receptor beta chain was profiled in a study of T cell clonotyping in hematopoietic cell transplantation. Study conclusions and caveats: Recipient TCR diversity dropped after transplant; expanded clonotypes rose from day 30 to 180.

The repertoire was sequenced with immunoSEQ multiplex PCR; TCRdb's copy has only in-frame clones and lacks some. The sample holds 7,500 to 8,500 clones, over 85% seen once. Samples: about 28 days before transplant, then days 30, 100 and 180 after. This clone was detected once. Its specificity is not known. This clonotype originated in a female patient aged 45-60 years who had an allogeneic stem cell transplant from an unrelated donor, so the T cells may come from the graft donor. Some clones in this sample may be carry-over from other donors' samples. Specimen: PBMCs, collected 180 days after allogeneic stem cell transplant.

CDR3 in amino acids: CASSYGTSTDTQYF. Written as DNA, the CDR3 is TGTGCCAGCAGCTATGGTACCAGCACAGATACGCAGTATTTT. This rearrangement joins TRBV7-9 to TRBJ2-3, with D unclear. V was shortened by 4 bases and J by 0 bases, with 8 bases between the two germline ends. The CDR3 runs to 14 residues. Germline values: CDR1 SEHNR, CDR2 FQNEAQ (reference sequence).